Here is one TCR beta chain with its context. Its specificity is unknown. A junction end diverges from the germline sequence, so it may reflect a read error. The CDR3 length is 18 residues. Germline lookup yields CDR1 MNHEY and CDR2 SVGEGT. This entry belongs to a study of regulatory T cells in long-lasting Graves disease. Overall study findings and caveats: TRBV28, TRBJ1-2 and TRBJ2-5 emerged as the favored segments in persistent disease. The small sample size may have reduced accuracy.

Investigators prepared the TCR beta libraries by applying iRepertoire HTBI primers and Arm-PCR of CDR3 regions. TCRdb reprocessed the multiplex PCR reads via MiXCR and lists one record per CDR3 protein. The sample yields approximately 400,000 distinct CDR3 sequences, around 24% seen once. Specified time point: persistent/refractory GD, antithyroid drugs over 5 years with positive TRAb. PBMC-extracted RNA yielded the TCR library. Sequencing used peripheral blood mononuclear cells (PBMCs), obtained when the disease was refractory, from a patient treated with antithyroid drugs. The clonotype comes from a female donor with Graves disease. This chain connects TRBV6-2 or TRBV6-3 to TRBJ2-6; D might be TRBD1 (6 bases). The CDR3 here is CVSSSSPPGVAGANVLTF. The CDR3 DNA follows: TGTGTCAGCAGCTCCTCACCGCCAGGGGTGGCTGGGGCCAACGTCCTGACTTTC.